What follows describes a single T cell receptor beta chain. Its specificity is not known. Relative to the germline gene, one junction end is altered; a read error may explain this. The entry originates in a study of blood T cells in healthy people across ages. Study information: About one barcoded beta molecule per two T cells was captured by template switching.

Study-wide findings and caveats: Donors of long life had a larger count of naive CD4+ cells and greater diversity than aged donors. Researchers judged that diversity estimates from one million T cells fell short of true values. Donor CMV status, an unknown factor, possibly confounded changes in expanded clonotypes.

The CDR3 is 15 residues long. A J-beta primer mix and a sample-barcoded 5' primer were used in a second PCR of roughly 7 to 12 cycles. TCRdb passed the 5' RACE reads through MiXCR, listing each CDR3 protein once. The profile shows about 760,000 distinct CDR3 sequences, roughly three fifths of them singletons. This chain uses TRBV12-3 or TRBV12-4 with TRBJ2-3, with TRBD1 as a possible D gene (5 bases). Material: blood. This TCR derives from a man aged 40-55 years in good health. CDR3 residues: CASSPQGPITDAQYF. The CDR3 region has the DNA TGTGCCAGCAGCCCCCAGGGTCCGATCACAGATGCGCAGTATTTT.